These 6 T cell receptor beta chains were all obtained from the same sample, sequenced in a study of T cells in Graves' hyperthyroidism and ophthalmopathy. Amplification targeted TCR beta CDR3 regions from RNA transcripts. When the TCR CDR3 underwent first-round RT-PCR, the HTBI primer set was used. TCRdb reprocessed the multiplex PCR reads via MiXCR and lists one record per CDR3 protein. The sample includes approximately 150,000 distinct CDR3 sequences, over 8% of them seen just once. The specimen was blood. The receptors come from a woman younger than 35 with Graves' hyperthyroidism that later progressed to Graves' ophthalmopathy.

This clonotype was recorded many times. This chain links TRBV9 with TRBJ1-1, with D possibly matching TRBD1 (5 bases). CDR1 is SGDLS and CDR2 is YYNGEE in the germline V gene. The CDR3 is 15 amino acids. Between the trimmed V and J ends, which lost 3 bases and 1 base, there was a span of 13 bases. CDR3 in amino acids: CASSAQDTSNTEAFF. The CDR3 DNA reads TGTGCCAGCAGCGCCCAGGACACCTCGAACACTGAAGCTTTCTTT.

This clonotype was detected ten times or more. This chain connects TRBV24-1 to TRBJ2-2; D gene uncertain. The CDR3 extends over 11 amino acids. Germline V lookup: CDR1 KGHDR, CDR2 SFDVKD. The V end was cut by 6 bases, the J end by 5 bases, with 3 bases between. CDR3 amino acids: CATSLTGELFF. The CDR3 DNA is TGTGCCACCAGTTTAACCGGGGAGCTGTTTTTT.

This clonotype turned up a few times. The chain recombines TRBV5-1 with TRBJ2-1, with D tentatively TRBD2 (6 bases). V shed 1 base and J shed 4 bases, with 21 bases lying between them. CDR1 is SGHRS and CDR2 is YFSETQ in the germline V gene. The CDR3 consists of 18 residues. DNA for the CDR3: TGCGCCAGCAGCTTGAGGGCGGTCGGGAGTAGGCCTTACAATGAGCAGTTCTTC. Translating gives CASSLRAVGSRPYNEQFF.

The rearrangement joins TRBV3-1 to TRBJ2-7, with 9 bases identical to TRBD2. V lost 8 bases, J lost 4 bases, and 9 bases stayed unmatched. The germline CDR1 and CDR2 sequences are LGHDT and YNNKEL (reference sequence). This CDR3 contains 14 residues. The chain's CDR3 is CASGAGGPVYEQYF. For the CDR3, the DNA is TGTGCCAGCGGGGCGGGAGGGCCAGTTTACGAGCAGTACTTC.

This clonotype was seen a few times. The chain recombines TRBV3-1 with TRBJ1-1; a possible D gene is TRBD1 (6 bases). Between the trimmed V and J ends, which lost 4 bases and 6 bases, there was a span of 21 bases. Germline lookup yields CDR1 LGHDT and CDR2 YNNKEL (reference sequence). The CDR3 loop spans 16 amino acids. Here the CDR3 DNA reads TGTGCCAGCAGCCTGGGCAGGGGTAGCTCGACTGCTGAAGCTTTCTTT. Amino acids: CASSLGRGSSTAEAFF.

This clonotype occurred many times. The chain links TRBV5-1 to TRBJ2-7; 14 bases agree with TRBD2. Germline values: CDR1 SGHRS, CDR2 YFSETQ. The CDR3 has 18 amino acids. V dropped 1 base and J dropped 3; count of bases not matched to a gene: 9. CDR3 residues: CASSLMGTSGRGDYEQYF. The CDR3 DNA sequence: TGCGCCAGCAGCTTGATGGGGACTAGCGGGAGAGGGGACTACGAGCAGTACTTC.